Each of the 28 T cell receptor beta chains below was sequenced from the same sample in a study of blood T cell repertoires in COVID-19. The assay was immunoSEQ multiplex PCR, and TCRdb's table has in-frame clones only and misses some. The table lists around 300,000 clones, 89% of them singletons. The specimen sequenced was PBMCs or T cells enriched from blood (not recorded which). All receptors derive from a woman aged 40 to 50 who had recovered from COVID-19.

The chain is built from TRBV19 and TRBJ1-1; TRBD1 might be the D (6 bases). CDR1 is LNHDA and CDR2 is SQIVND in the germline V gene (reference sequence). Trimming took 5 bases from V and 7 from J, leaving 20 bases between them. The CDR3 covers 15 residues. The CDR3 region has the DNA TGTGCCAGTAGTCTAACCTTCACAGGGCACGGTGAAGCTTTCTTT. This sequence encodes CASSLTFTGHGEAFF.

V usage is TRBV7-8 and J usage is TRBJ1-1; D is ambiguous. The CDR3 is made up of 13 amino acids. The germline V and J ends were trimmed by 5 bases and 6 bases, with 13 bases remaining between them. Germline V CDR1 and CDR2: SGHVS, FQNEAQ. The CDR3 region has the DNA TGTGCCAGCAGCCTTGACTGGAGACCTGAAGCTTTCTTT. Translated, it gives CASSLDWRPEAFF.

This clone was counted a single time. CDR3 region: CASSFGGAYNEQFF. The CDR3 DNA reads TGTGCCAGCAGCTTCGGGGGGGCCTACAATGAGCAGTTCTTC. The chain has TRBV5-8 and TRBJ2-1; TRBD2 matches 8 bases. Germline V gives CDR1 SGHTS, CDR2 YDEGEE. Unmatched junction bases numbered 0, after V lost 2 bases and J lost 2 bases. This CDR3 comprises 14 residues. Looking up the rest from reference TRBV5-8 and TRBJ2-1 gives the full variable domain: EAGVTQSPTHLIKTRGQQATLRCSPISGHTSVYWYQQALGLGLQFLLWYDEGEERNRGNFPPRFSGRQFPNYSSELNVNALELEDSALYLCASSFGGAYNEQFFGPGTRLTVL.

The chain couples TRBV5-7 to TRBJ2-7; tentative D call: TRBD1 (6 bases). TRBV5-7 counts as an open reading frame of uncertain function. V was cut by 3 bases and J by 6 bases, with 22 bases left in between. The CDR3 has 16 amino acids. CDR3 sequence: CASSSIFDRNVTEQYF. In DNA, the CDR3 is TGTGCCAGCAGCTCTATATTTGACAGGAATGTAACCGAGCAGTACTTC.

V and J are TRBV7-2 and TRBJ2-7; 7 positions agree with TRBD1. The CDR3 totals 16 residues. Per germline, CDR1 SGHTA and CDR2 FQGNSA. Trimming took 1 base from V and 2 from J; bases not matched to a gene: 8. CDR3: CASSLGFDRAAYEQYF. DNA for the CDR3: TGTGCCAGCAGCTTAGGTTTCGACAGGGCAGCCTACGAGCAGTACTTC.

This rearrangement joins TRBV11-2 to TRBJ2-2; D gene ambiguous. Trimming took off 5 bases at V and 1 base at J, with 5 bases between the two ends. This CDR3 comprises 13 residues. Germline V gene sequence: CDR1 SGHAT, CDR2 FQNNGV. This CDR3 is CASSRQNTGELFF. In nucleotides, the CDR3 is TGTGCCAGCAGCCGACAGAACACCGGGGAGCTGTTTTTT.

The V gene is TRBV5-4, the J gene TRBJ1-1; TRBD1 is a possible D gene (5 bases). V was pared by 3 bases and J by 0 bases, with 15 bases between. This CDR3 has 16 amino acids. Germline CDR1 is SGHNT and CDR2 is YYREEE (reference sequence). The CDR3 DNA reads TGTGCCAGCAGCTCGATCCGCGGGACGTTGAACACTGAAGCTTTCTTT. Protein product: CASSSIRGTLNTEAFF.

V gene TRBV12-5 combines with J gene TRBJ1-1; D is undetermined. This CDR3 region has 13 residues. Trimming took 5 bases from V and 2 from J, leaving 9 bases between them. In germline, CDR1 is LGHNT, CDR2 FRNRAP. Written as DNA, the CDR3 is TGTGCTAGTGGTCCTGAGCTTAACACTGAAGCTTTCTTT. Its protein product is CASGPELNTEAFF.

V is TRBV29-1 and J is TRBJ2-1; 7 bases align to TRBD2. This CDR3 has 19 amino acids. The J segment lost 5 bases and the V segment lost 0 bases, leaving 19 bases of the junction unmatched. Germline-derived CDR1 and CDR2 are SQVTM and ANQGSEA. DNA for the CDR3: TGCAGCGTTGAAGACTCCGGCCAGGTAGGCGGGAGAACGGACAATGAGCAGTTCTTC. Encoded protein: CSVEDSGQVGGRTDNEQFF.

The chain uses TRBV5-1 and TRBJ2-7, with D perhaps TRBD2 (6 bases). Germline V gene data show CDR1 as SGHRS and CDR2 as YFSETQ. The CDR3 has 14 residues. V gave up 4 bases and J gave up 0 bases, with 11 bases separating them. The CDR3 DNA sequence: TGCGCCAGCAGCCCCTCCGGGAGCTCCTACGAGCAGTACTTC. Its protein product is CASSPSGSSYEQYF.

Written as DNA, the CDR3 is TGTGCCAGCAGTTACGGGCAGGGAGCTTTCTTT. It translates to CASSYGQGAFF. V and J are TRBV6-5 and TRBJ1-1, with TRBD1 as a possible D gene (5 bases). CDR1 is MNHEY, CDR2 SVGAGI, per germline. The CDR3 is made up of 11 amino acids. Trimming took off 2 bases at V and 10 bases at J, with 8 bases between the two ends.

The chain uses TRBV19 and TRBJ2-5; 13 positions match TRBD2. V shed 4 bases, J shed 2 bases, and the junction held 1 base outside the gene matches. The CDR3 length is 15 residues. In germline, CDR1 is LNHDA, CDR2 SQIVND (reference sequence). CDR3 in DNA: TGTGCCAGTAGTAAACTAGCGGGAGGGCAAGAGACCCAGTACTTC. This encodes CASSKLAGGQETQYF. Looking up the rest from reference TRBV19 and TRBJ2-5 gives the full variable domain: DGGITQSPKYLFRKEGQNVTLSCEQNLNHDAMYWYRQDPGQGLRLIYYSQIVNDFQKGDIAEGYSVSREKKESFPLTVTSAQKNPTAFYLCASSKLAGGQETQYFGPGTRLLVL.

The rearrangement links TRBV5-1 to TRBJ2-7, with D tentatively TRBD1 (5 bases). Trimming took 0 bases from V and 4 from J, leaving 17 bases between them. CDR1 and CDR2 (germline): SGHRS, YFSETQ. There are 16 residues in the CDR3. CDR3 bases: TGCGCCAGCAGCTTGGCCCAGGGCGTACGGCTGTACGAGCAGTACTTC. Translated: CASSLAQGVRLYEQYF.

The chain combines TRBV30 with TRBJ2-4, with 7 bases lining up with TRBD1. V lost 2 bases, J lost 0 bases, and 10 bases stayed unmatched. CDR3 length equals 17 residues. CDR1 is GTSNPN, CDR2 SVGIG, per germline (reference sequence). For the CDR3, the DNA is TGTGCCTGGAGTCCCGGGACAGCATTTTTAGCCAAAAACATTCAGTACTTC. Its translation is CAWSPGTAFLAKNIQYF.

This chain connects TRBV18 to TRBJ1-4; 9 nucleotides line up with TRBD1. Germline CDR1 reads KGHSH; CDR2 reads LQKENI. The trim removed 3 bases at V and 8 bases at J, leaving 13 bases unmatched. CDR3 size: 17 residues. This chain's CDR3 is CASSPYSLQGAREKLFF. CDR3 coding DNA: TGTGCCAGCTCACCTTACAGCCTACAGGGGGCCAGGGAAAAACTGTTTTTT.

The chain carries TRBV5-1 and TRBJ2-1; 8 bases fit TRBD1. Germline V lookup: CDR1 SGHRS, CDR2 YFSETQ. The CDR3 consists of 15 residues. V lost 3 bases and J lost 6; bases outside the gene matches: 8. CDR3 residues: CASSSSGTGLNEQFF. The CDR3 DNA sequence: TGCGCCAGCAGCTCCTCCGGGACAGGACTCAATGAGCAGTTCTTC.

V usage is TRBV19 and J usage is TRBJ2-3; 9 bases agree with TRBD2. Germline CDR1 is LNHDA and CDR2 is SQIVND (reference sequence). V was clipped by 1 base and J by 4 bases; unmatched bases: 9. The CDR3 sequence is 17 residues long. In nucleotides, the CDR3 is TGTGCCAGTAGTATAGGTCAAGCGGGGGGATCGGCAGATACGCAGTATTTT. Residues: CASSIGQAGGSADTQYF. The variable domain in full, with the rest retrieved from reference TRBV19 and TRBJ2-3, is DGGITQSPKYLFRKEGQNVTLSCEQNLNHDAMYWYRQDPGQGLRLIYYSQIVNDFQKGDIAEGYSVSREKKESFPLTVTSAQKNPTAFYLCASSIGQAGGSADTQYFGPGTRLTVL.

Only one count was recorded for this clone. CDR3 nucleotide sequence: TGTGCCTGGAGTGTCCCCGGGACATTAAGGGAAAAACTGTTTTTT. This codes for CAWSVPGTLREKLFF. The chain uses TRBV30 and TRBJ1-4, with D possibly matching TRBD1 (6 bases). The V end was cut by 0 bases, the J end by 8 bases, with 16 bases between. Germline CDR1 GTSNPN, CDR2 SVGIG (reference sequence). The CDR3 spans 15 residues.

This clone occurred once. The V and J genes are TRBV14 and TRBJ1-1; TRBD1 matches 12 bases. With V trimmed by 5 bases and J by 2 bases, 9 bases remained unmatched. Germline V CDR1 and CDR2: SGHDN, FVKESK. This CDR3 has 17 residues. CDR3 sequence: CASSGRDRGRLNTEAFF. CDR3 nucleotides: TGTGCCAGCAGCGGCCGGGACAGGGGGCGATTAAACACTGAAGCTTTCTTT.

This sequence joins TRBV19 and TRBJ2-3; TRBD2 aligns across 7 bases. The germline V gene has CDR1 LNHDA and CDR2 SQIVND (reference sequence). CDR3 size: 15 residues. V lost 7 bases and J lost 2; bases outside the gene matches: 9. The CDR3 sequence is CASKPGLLSTDTQYF. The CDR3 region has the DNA TGTGCCAGTAAGCCGGGACTACTGTCCACAGATACGCAGTATTTT.

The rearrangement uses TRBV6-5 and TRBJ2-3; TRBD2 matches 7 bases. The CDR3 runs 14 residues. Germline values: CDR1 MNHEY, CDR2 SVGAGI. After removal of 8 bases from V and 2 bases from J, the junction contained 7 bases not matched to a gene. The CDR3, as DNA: TGTGCCAGCGGGGGGGGAAGGTACACAGATACGCAGTATTTT. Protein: CASGGGRYTDTQYF.

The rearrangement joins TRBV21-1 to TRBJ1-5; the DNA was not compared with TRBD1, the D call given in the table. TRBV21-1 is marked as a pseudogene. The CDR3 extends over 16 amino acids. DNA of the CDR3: TGTGCCAGCAGCATAAAGAAGACAGGGAGAGAACAGCCCCAGCATTTT. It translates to CASSIKKTGREQPQHF.

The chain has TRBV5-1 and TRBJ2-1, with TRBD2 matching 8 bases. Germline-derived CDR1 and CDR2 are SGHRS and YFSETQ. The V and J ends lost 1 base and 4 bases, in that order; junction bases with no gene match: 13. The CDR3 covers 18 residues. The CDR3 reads CASSLPEGGGPGYNEQFF. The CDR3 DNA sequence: TGCGCCAGCAGCTTGCCTGAAGGCGGGGGGCCGGGGTACAATGAGCAGTTCTTC.

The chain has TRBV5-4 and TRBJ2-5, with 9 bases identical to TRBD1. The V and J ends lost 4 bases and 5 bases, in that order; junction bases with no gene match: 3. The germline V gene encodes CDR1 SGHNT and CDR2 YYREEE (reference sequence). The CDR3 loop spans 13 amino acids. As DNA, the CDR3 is TGTGCCAGCAGCCGGGACAGGGACGAGACCCAGTACTTC. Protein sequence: CASSRDRDETQYF. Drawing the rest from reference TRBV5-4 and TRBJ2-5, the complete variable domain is ETGVTQSPTHLIKTRGQQVTLRCSSQSGHNTVSWYQQALGQGPQFIFQYYREEENGRGNFPPRFSGLQFPNYSSELNVNALELDDSALYLCASSRDRDETQYFGPGTRLLVL.

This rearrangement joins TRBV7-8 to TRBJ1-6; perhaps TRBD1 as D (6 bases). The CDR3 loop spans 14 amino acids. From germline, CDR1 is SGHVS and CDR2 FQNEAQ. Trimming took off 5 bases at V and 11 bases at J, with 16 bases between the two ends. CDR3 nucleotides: TGTGCCAGCAGCCGAGGGTACAGGGATCCACCCCTCCACTTT. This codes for CASSRGYRDPPLHF.

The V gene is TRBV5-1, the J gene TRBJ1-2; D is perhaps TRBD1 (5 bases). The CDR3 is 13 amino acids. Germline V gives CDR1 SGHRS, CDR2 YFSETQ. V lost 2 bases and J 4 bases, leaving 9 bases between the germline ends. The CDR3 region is CASSLQEGYGYTF. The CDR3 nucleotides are TGCGCCAGCAGCTTACAGGAAGGCTATGGCTACACCTTC.

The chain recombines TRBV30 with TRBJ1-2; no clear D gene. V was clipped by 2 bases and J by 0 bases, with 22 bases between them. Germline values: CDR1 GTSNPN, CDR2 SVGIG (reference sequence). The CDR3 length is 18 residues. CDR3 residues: CAWSTPGMARPTNYGYTF. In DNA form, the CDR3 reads TGTGCCTGGAGTACACCGGGTATGGCCCGACCAACTAACTATGGCTACACCTTC.

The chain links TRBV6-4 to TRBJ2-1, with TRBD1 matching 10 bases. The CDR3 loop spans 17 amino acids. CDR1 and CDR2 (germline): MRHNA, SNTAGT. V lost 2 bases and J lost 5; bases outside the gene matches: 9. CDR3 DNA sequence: TGTGCCAGCAGTGACCTCCGGGACAGGGGTTTCCACAATGAGCAGTTCTTC. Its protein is CASSDLRDRGFHNEQFF.